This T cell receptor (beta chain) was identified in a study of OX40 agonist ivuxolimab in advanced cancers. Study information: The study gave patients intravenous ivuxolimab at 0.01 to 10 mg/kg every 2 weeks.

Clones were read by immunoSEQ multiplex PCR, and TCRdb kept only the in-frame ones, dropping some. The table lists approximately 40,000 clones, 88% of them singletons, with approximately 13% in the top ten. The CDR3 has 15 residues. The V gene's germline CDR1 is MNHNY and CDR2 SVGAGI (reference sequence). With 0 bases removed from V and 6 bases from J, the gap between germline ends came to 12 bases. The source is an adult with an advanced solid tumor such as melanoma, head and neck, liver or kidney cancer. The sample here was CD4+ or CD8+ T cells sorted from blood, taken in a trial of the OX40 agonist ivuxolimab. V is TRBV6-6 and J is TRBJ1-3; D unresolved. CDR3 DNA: TGTGCCAGCAGTTACTCGATCGAGGGCTTAAACACCATATATTTT. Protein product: CASSYSIEGLNTIYF.